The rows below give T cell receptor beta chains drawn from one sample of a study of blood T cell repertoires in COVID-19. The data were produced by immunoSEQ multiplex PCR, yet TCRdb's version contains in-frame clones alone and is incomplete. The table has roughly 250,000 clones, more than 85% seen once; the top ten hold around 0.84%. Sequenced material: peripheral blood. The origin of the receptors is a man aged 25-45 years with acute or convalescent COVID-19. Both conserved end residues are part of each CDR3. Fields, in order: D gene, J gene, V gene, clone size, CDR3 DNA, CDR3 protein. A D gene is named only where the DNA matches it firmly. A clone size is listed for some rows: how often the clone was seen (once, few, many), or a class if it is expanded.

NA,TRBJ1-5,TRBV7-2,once,TGTGCCAGCAGCAAGTTCGGTAATCAGCCCCAGCATTTT,CASSKFGNQPQHF
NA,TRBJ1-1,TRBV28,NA,TGTGCCAGCAGTTTAAGGGACAAGCAATTGACTTTCTTT,CASSLRDKQLTFF
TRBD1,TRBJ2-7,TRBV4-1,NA,TGCGCCAGCAGCCAAGTGACAGGGCCCTCCTACGAGCAGTACTTC,CASSQVTGPSYEQYF
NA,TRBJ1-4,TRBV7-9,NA,TGTGCCAGCAGCCTCAGTGCAACTAATGAAAAACTGTTTTTT,CASSLSATNEKLFF
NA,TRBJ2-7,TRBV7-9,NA,TGTGCCAGCAGAGGCGGATCCTACGAGCAGTACTTC,CASRGGSYEQYF
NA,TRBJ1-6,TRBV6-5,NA,TGTGCCAGCAGTTACTCCGACAGAAATAATTCACCCCTCCACTTT,CASSYSDRNNSPLHF
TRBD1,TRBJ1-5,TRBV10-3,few,TGTGCCATCAGTGTCGGACAGGGAAGCAATCAGCCCCAGCATTTT,CAISVGQGSNQPQHF
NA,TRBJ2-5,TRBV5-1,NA,TGCGCCAGCAGCTTGGGAGCCGGAGAGACCCAGTACTTC,CASSLGAGETQYF
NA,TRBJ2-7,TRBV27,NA,TGTGCCAGCAGGGCGGGGACGGCGTCCTACGAGCAGTACTTC,CASRAGTASYEQYF
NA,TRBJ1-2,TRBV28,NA,TGTGCCAGCAGTTTATTAGTGAGAACCTATGGCTACACCTTC,CASSLLVRTYGYTF
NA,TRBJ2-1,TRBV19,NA,TGTGCCAGTAGTATAGCGTCCACCAAGAGCTCCTACAATGAGCAGTTCTTC,CASSIASTKSSYNEQFF
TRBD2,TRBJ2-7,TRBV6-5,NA,TGTGCCAGCAGGGCGGATAGCGGGAGGGGTTACGAGCAGTACTTC,CASRADSGRGYEQYF
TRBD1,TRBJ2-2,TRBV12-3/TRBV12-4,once,TGTGCCAGCAGGGACAGGCCCACCGGGGAGCTGTTTTTT,CASRDRPTGELFF
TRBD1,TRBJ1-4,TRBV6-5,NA,TGTGCCAGCAGTAGGACAGGGGGGAATGAAAAACTGTTTTTT,CASSRTGGNEKLFF
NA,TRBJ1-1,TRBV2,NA,TGTGCCAGCAGGGTGACATTCGAGATGAACACTGAAGCTTTCTTT,CASRVTFEMNTEAFF
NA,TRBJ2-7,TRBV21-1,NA,TGTGCCAGCAGCAACAAACAGGGGGCCATATACGAGCAGTACTTC,CASSNKQGAIYEQYF
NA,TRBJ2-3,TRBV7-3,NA,TGTGCCAGCAGCTTAACGGGAGGACTGTATAGCACAGATACGCAGTATTTT,CASSLTGGLYSTDTQYF
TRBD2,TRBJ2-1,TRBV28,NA,TGTGCCAGCAGTTTTTCGGGGACTAGGAGTAATGAGCAGTTCTTC,CASSFSGTRSNEQFF
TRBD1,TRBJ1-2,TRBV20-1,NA,TGCAGTGCTAGTCCGGGACAGGGGTGGTATGGCTACACCTTC,CSASPGQGWYGYTF
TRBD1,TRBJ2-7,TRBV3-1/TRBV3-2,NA,TGTGCCAGCAGCCAAGAGGGTTGGGGACAGGTGAACTACGAGCAGTACTTC,CASSQEGWGQVNYEQYF
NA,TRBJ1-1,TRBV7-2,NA,TGTGCCAGCAGCCACTCGAAGGGGGGGATGAACACTGAAGCTTTCTTT,CASSHSKGGMNTEAFF
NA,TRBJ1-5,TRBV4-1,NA,TGCGCCAGCATAAGCCAAGACGGGGATAGCAATCAGCCCCAGCATTTT,CASISQDGDSNQPQHF
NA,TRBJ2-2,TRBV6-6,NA,TGTGCCAGCAGCTTTAGGGCATACGGGGGGCAACCGAACACCGGGGAGCTGTTTTTT,CASSFRAYGGQPNTGELFF
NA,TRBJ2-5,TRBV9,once,TGTGCCAGCAGCGTGGGGACTGACGGGGAGACCCAGTACTTC,CASSVGTDGETQYF